The 20 T cell receptor beta chains below all came from one sample that was sequenced in a study of T cell repertoires in cytomegalovirus infection. TCRdb re-called the reads through MiXCR, storing one row per CDR3 protein. The sample lists about 600,000 distinct CDR3 sequences, approximately 25% occurring once. The specimen was CD8+ T cells from PBMCs. All receptors derive from a human donor in good health (CMV status not recorded). Some clones in this sample may be carry-over from other donors' samples.

The chain links TRBV14 to TRBJ1-3, with D perhaps TRBD1 (5 bases). V was pared by 5 bases and J by 4 bases, with 27 bases between. This CDR3 region has 19 residues. The V gene's germline CDR1 is SGHDN and CDR2 FVKESK. CDR3 in amino acids: CASSNSQKVGTAKGNTIYF. As DNA, the CDR3 is TGTGCCAGCAGCAATTCACAAAAAGTCGGGACGGCGAAAGGAAACACCATATATTTT.

This clonotype was found a few times. V is TRBV6-1 and J is TRBJ2-1; unclear D gene. V dropped 2 bases and J dropped 8 bases, with 19 bases sitting between them. The CDR3 runs 16 residues. Germline V CDR1 and CDR2: MNHNS, SASEGT. This CDR3 reads CASSESRLSSRYEQFF. The CDR3 nucleotides are TGTGCCAGCAGTGAATCCAGGCTATCTTCCCGATATGAGCAGTTCTTC.

The genes are TRBV4-3 and TRBJ2-1; tentatively, D is TRBD2 (7 bases). Deletions cut 1 base from V and 4 bases from J, with 11 bases between. In germline, CDR1 is LGHNA, CDR2 YSLEER. The CDR3 is 15 residues long. The CDR3 here is CASSQVGGLYNEQFF. As DNA, the CDR3 is TGCGCCAGCAGCCAAGTGGGGGGGCTTTACAATGAGCAGTTCTTC.

A remark on this clonotype: A read error may explain this, as a much larger clone is one base away. The chain combines TRBV7-9 with TRBJ2-1; D is ambiguous. CDR3 size: 14 residues. CDR1 SEHNR and CDR2 FQNEAQ come from the germline V gene (reference sequence). V dropped 2 bases and J dropped 5 bases, with 10 bases sitting between them. CDR3 in DNA: TGTGCCAGCAGCTTATCCGATACAGACAATGAGCAGTTCTTC. Amino acids: CASSLSDTDNEQFF.

This clonotype showed up just a few times. This sequence joins TRBV15 and TRBJ2-5; the D is unclear. V was cut by 0 bases and J by 4 bases, with 6 bases left in between. The CDR3 runs to 13 residues. Germline V gene sequence: CDR1 LNHNV, CDR2 YYDKDF (reference sequence). CDR3 in DNA: TGTGCCACCAGCAGAGAAATTCTAGAGACCCAGTACTTC. This translates into CATSREILETQYF.

In this sample, this clonotype turned up a few times. The gene calls are TRBV27 and TRBJ2-6; D gene ambiguous. Germline lookup yields CDR1 MNHEY and CDR2 SMNVEV (reference sequence). V lost 7 bases and J lost 0, with 13 bases in between. The CDR3 covers 16 residues. This chain's CDR3 is CASMKFRVSGANVLTF. The CDR3 nucleotides are TGTGCCAGCATGAAGTTCCGGGTCTCTGGGGCCAACGTCCTGACTTTC.

The rearrangement uses TRBV6-6 and TRBJ2-5, with D possibly TRBD2 on 6 matching bases. CDR3 length equals 13 residues. V lost 6 bases and J 5 bases, leaving 13 bases between the germline ends. Germline V CDR1 and CDR2: MNHNY, SVGAGI (reference sequence). This CDR3 is CASRSGSWETQYF. CDR3 bases: TGTGCCAGCAGAAGCGGGTCTTGGGAGACCCAGTACTTC.

In this sample, this clonotype turned up a few times. V usage is TRBV5-6 and J usage is TRBJ2-6; D not resolved. CDR1 is SGHDT and CDR2 is YYEEEE in the germline V gene. This CDR3 comprises 16 residues. V dropped 2 bases and J dropped 0 bases, with 9 bases sitting between them. The CDR3 bases are TGTGCCAGCAGCTTTGGCGTTCGCTCTGGGGCCAACGTCCTGACTTTC. This sequence encodes CASSFGVRSGANVLTF.

This clonotype was counted ten times or more. V usage is TRBV4-1 and J usage is TRBJ2-1, with D uncertain. V lost 0 bases and J 4 bases, leaving 10 bases between the germline ends. The CDR3 sequence is 15 residues long. Looked up from germline, CDR1 is MGHRA and CDR2 is YSYEKL. The CDR3 reads CASSQDNGPYNEQFF. The CDR3 DNA reads as TGCGCCAGCAGCCAAGATAACGGGCCTTACAATGAGCAGTTCTTC.

The V and J genes are TRBV12-3 or TRBV12-4 and TRBJ2-3, with D possibly being TRBD1 (6 bases). The CDR3 totals 17 residues. Deletions cut 2 bases from V and 0 bases from J, with 15 bases between. DNA of the CDR3: TGTGCCAGCAGTTTAACCCCCCCCGGGACAAGCACAGATACGCAGTATTTT. Protein sequence: CASSLTPPGTSTDTQYF.

This clonotype was found many times. The rearrangement links TRBV6-5 to TRBJ2-3; 8 bases are a match to TRBD2. Germline V lookup: CDR1 MNHEY, CDR2 SVGAGI. V trimming: 1 base; J trimming: 3 bases; junction bases outside the gene matches: 6. The CDR3 length is 16 residues. CDR3 sequence (DNA): TGTGCCAGCAGTTACTTTAGCGGGACGCTTACAGATACGCAGTATTTT. Protein: CASSYFSGTLTDTQYF.

This clonotype was seen only a few times. The chain employs TRBV10-3 and TRBJ2-7; D may be TRBD1 (6 bases). The V gene's germline CDR1 is ENHRY and CDR2 SYGVKD. V lost 7 bases to trimming and J lost 3 bases, with 10 bases between them. The CDR3 spans 12 residues. CDR3 loop: CAIKDRSYEQYF. The CDR3 coding sequence is TGTGCCATCAAGGACAGAAGCTACGAGCAGTACTTC.

The chain couples TRBV19 to TRBJ1-5, with D unclear. The CDR3 spans 14 residues. Germline-derived CDR1 and CDR2 are LNHDA and SQIVND (reference sequence). Trimming left V 2 bases short and J 8 bases short, with 13 bases between. This chain's CDR3 is CASSITTALEPQHF. In DNA, the CDR3 is TGTGCCAGTAGTATAACCACTGCCTTGGAGCCCCAGCATTTT.

The rearrangement links TRBV15 to TRBJ2-1; no firm D call. Trimming took 2 bases from V and 4 from J, leaving 15 bases between them. Germline V gene data show CDR1 as LNHNV and CDR2 as YYDKDF (reference sequence). The CDR3 is made up of 16 amino acids. Written as DNA, the CDR3 is TGTGCCACCAGCAGACTCCAAGACACGATTTACAATGAGCAGTTCTTC. It yields the protein CATSRLQDTIYNEQFF.

This clonotype was recorded a few times. The chain employs TRBV20-1 and TRBJ2-1, with 9 nucleotides matching TRBD1. Unmatched junction bases numbered 5, after V lost 3 bases and J lost 8 bases. The CDR3 is made up of 13 amino acids. Germline values: CDR1 DFQATT, CDR2 SNEGSKA (reference sequence). For the CDR3, the DNA is TGCAGTGCTAGTCTGACAGGGGGGTATGAGCAGTTCTTC. This sequence encodes CSASLTGGYEQFF.

For this clonotype: One end of the junction fails to match germline, which may point to a read error. The V gene is TRBV28, the J gene TRBJ1-5; a weak D match, TRBD1 (5 bases). Looked up from germline, CDR1 is MDHEN and CDR2 is SYDVKM. The CDR3 runs 15 residues. DNA for the CDR3: TGTGCCAGCAATTTATCCCAGGGAAGCAATCAGCCCCAGCATTTT. It encodes CASNLSQGSNQPQHF.

The V and J genes are TRBV28 and TRBJ1-5; 9 positions match TRBD1. Trimming took 5 bases from V and 4 from J; bases not matched to a gene: 9. CDR3 length: 16 residues. Germline V gene sequence: CDR1 MDHEN, CDR2 SYDVKM. CDR3 protein: CASSPRTGVSNQPQHF. The CDR3 bases are TGTGCCAGCAGTCCCAGGACAGGGGTGTCAAATCAGCCCCAGCATTTT.

This clonotype was seen at least ten times. The V call is TRBV6-2 or TRBV6-3, the J call TRBJ1-2; TRBD1 matches 10 bases. With V trimmed by 2 bases and J by 2 bases, 2 bases remained unmatched. The germline CDR1 and CDR2 sequences are MNHEY and SVGEGT. The CDR3 is 15 amino acids. CDR3 sequence: CASSYGTGDNYGYTF. The CDR3 region has the DNA TGTGCCAGCAGTTACGGGACAGGGGACAACTATGGCTACACCTTC.

Ten or more counts support this clonotype. The CDR3 sequence: CASSVDGESYNEQFF. The CDR3 DNA follows: TGTGCCAGCAGCGTGGACGGCGAATCCTACAATGAGCAGTTCTTC. This sequence joins TRBV7-6 and TRBJ2-1; D gene uncertain. This CDR3 has 15 amino acids. Trimming removed 5 bases from V and 1 base from J, with 12 bases in between. Germline loops: CDR1 SGHVS, CDR2 FNYEAQ.

This clonotype occurred many times. The chain carries TRBV27 and TRBJ1-1, with D hard to call. CDR1 and CDR2 (germline): MNHEY, SMNVEV (reference sequence). The CDR3 runs to 13 residues. With 5 bases removed from V and 0 bases from J, the gap between germline ends came to 7 bases. The DNA of the CDR3 is TGTGCCAGCAGTCCCGGATTGAACACTGAAGCTTTCTTT. Translation gives CASSPGLNTEAFF.